What follows are 22 T cell receptor beta chains derived from one specimen sequenced in a study of blood T cell repertoires in COVID-19. The data were produced by immunoSEQ multiplex PCR, yet TCRdb's version contains in-frame clones alone and is incomplete. The sample holds approximately 200,000 clones, around 85% seen once. Sequenced sample: peripheral blood. Receptor source: a man in his sixties with acute or convalescent COVID-19.

The V gene is TRBV28, the J gene TRBJ2-7; tentatively, D is TRBD2 (6 bases). Germline values: CDR1 MDHEN, CDR2 SYDVKM. This CDR3 comprises 14 residues. Trimming stripped 2 bases from V and 6 bases from J, with 14 bases between. Written as DNA, the CDR3 is TGTGCCAGCAGTTTACTGGGGGGACGTGGCGAGCAGTACTTC. Its protein product is CASSLLGGRGEQYF.

V is TRBV3-1 (or the pseudogene TRBV3-2) and J is TRBJ2-3; TRBD2 matches at 7 bases. The CDR3 runs 17 residues. Germline CDR1 is LGHDT and CDR2 is YNNKEL (reference sequence). Trimming cost V 4 bases and J 3 bases; bases outside gene matches: 13. CDR3: CASSPHLGSGITDTQYF. Here the CDR3 DNA reads TGTGCCAGCAGCCCCCACCTTGGGAGCGGGATTACAGATACGCAGTATTTT.

The V gene is TRBV9, the J gene TRBJ2-2; D perhaps matches TRBD2 (6 bases). The CDR3 has 16 residues. Between the trimmed V and J ends, which lost 0 bases and 3 bases, there was a span of 12 bases. In germline, CDR1 is SGDLS, CDR2 YYNGEE. The CDR3, as DNA: TGTGCCAGCAGCGTAGCTAGGAGGGGACACACCGGGGAGCTGTTTTTT. Protein sequence: CASSVARRGHTGELFF.

This sequence joins TRBV5-4 and TRBJ1-4; D gene uncertain. This CDR3 contains 14 residues. The germline gives CDR1 SGHNT, CDR2 YYREEE (reference sequence). V lost 0 bases to trimming and J lost 8 bases, with 11 bases between them. For the CDR3, the DNA is TGTGCCAGCAGCTTGGGGGAGGGATTCGAAAAACTGTTTTTT. It codes for CASSLGEGFEKLFF.

The V and J genes are TRBV5-1 and TRBJ2-1, with 11 bases matching TRBD2. CDR1 and CDR2 from the germline V gene are SGHRS and YFSETQ. With 1 base clipped from V and 6 bases from J, the junction kept 6 bases outside the gene matches. The CDR3 loop spans 16 amino acids. Here the CDR3 DNA reads TGCGCCAGCAGCTTGCTTAGCGGGAGGGCGCGCAATGAGCAGTTCTTC. Amino acid sequence: CASSLLSGRARNEQFF. The complete variable domain, with remaining parts taken from reference TRBV5-1 and TRBJ2-1, reads KAGVTQTPRYLIKTRGQQVTLSCSPISGHRSVSWYQQTPGQGLQFLFEYFSETQRNKGNFPGRFSGRQFSNSRSEMNVSTLELGDSALYLCASSLLSGRARNEQFFGPGTRLTVL.

The chain joins TRBV7-2 to TRBJ2-1; 9 bases are a match to TRBD2. The germline gives CDR1 SGHTA, CDR2 FQGNSA. This CDR3 is built from 15 residues. V lost 5 bases, J lost 4 bases, and 6 bases stayed unmatched. The chain's CDR3 is CASSPGLAIYNEQFF. CDR3 nucleotides: TGTGCCAGCAGCCCGGGACTAGCAATATACAATGAGCAGTTCTTC.

The J gene is TRBJ1-2, the V gene TRBV7-9, with TRBD1 matching over 11 bases. The CDR3 consists of 16 residues. V lost 3 bases to trimming and J lost 6 bases; unmatched junction nucleotides: 9. The V gene's germline CDR1 is SEHNR and CDR2 FQNEAQ (reference sequence). The CDR3 protein is CASSLSPGQGVDGYTF. The CDR3 region has the DNA TGTGCCAGCAGCTTGTCCCCGGGACAGGGGGTCGATGGCTACACCTTC.

This chain uses TRBV28 with TRBJ1-1, with TRBD1 matching 7 bases. The CDR3 sequence is 14 residues long. Losses at the gene ends were 5 bases for V and 4 bases for J; bases not matched to a gene: 7. Germline V gene sequence: CDR1 MDHEN, CDR2 SYDVKM. The CDR3 DNA sequence: TGTGCCAGCAGTCGACAGGGAAGGGCCACTGAAGCTTTCTTT. It specifies CASSRQGRATEAFF.

The chain is built from TRBV19 and TRBJ2-7; TRBD1 aligns across 12 bases. Trimming removed 6 bases from V and 7 bases from J; junction bases left unmatched: 10. CDR3 length: 15 residues. Germline V lookup: CDR1 LNHDA, CDR2 SQIVND (reference sequence). CDR3 sequence reads: CASRTPGTGGTEQYF. For the CDR3, the DNA is TGTGCCAGTAGGACCCCCGGGACAGGGGGCACAGAGCAGTACTTC.

This chain connects TRBV7-9 to TRBJ1-6, with unresolved D. The CDR3 consists of 16 residues. Germline assignment: CDR1 SEHNR and CDR2 FQNEAQ (reference sequence). Trimming cost V 2 bases and J 7 bases, with 15 bases left between them. The CDR3 DNA sequence: TGTGCCAGCAGCTTACTAGGCCGGCAGAGCAATTCACCCCTCCACTTT. It encodes CASSLLGRQSNSPLHF. Based on the CDR3 plus reference TRBV7-9 and TRBJ1-6, the full variable domain is DTGVSQNPRHKITKRGQNVTFRCDPISEHNRLYWYRQTLGQGPEFLTYFQNEAQLEKSRLLSDRFSAERPKGSFSTLEIQRTEQGDSAMYLCASSLLGRQSNSPLHFGNGTRLTVT.

The J gene is TRBJ1-2, the V gene TRBV28; D is ambiguous. The CDR3 runs 14 residues. The germline V gene encodes CDR1 MDHEN and CDR2 SYDVKM. The V end lost 4 bases, the J end lost 4 bases, and 13 bases lay between the germline ends. The CDR3 nucleotides are TGTGCCAGCAGTTCTGAAGGGAGATCCTATGGCTACACCTTC. Its protein is CASSSEGRSYGYTF.

The chain combines TRBV5-4 with TRBJ2-7; D is ambiguous. Germline V gives CDR1 SGHNT, CDR2 YYREEE (reference sequence). The CDR3 runs 13 residues. The germline V and J ends were trimmed by 0 bases and 3 bases, with 7 bases remaining between them. CDR3 sequence (DNA): TGTGCCAGCAGCTTGGGGTTCAGCTACGAGCAGTACTTC. It codes for CASSLGFSYEQYF.

The chain employs TRBV9 and TRBJ2-3; 8 bases match TRBD2. The CDR3 covers 18 residues. The J segment lost 3 bases and the V segment lost 3 bases, leaving 15 bases of the junction unmatched. The germline V gene encodes CDR1 SGDLS and CDR2 YYNGEE. In nucleotides, the CDR3 is TGTGCCAGCAGCGCAACCCAGCGGGAGAGATTAAGGACAGATACGCAGTATTTT. Translated, it gives CASSATQRERLRTDTQYF. The full variable domain, its missing parts supplied by reference TRBV9 and TRBJ2-3, is DSGVTQTPKHLITATGQRVTLRCSPRSGDLSVYWYQQSLDQGLQFLIQYYNGEERAKGNILERFSAQQFPDLHSELNLSSLELGDSALYFCASSATQRERLRTDTQYFGPGTRLTVL.

This chain joins TRBV10-3 and TRBJ2-3; 9 bases fit TRBD2. Germline CDR1 reads ENHRY; CDR2 reads SYGVKD. The trim removed 6 bases at V and 4 bases at J, leaving 8 bases unmatched. This CDR3 contains 15 residues. CDR3 sequence reads: CAIRDSGRTADTQYF. The CDR3, as DNA: TGTGCCATCAGAGACAGCGGGAGGACCGCAGATACGCAGTATTTT.

V usage is TRBV10-3 and J usage is TRBJ2-6; weak D call: TRBD2 (5 bases). Trimming took off 10 bases at V and 0 bases at J, with 10 bases between the two ends. The CDR3 is 14 amino acids. CDR1 and CDR2 (germline): ENHRY, SYGVKD. This CDR3 reads CATTRGSGANVLTF. The CDR3 DNA reads TGTGCCACTACCCGGGGCTCTGGGGCCAACGTCCTGACTTTC.

The rearrangement uses TRBV19 and TRBJ2-7; TRBD1 matches at 8 bases. In germline, CDR1 is LNHDA, CDR2 SQIVND (reference sequence). The V segment lost 5 bases and the J segment 0 bases; nucleotides outside the gene matches: 6. The CDR3 runs to 15 residues. CDR3 in DNA: TGTGCCAGTAGTCCTGGACAGGGACCCTCCTACGAGCAGTACTTC. Its protein product is CASSPGQGPSYEQYF.

The chain is built from TRBV7-8 and TRBJ1-2; no clear D. Germline V gene lookup returns CDR1 SGHVS and CDR2 FQNEAQ. The CDR3 has 13 residues. V was trimmed by 2 bases and J by 2 bases, leaving 6 bases between them. The CDR3 region is CASSLQRNYGYTF. The CDR3 DNA is TGTGCCAGCAGCTTACAACGGAACTATGGCTACACCTTC. The full variable domain, rest sourced from reference TRBV7-8 and TRBJ1-2, is GAGVSQSPRYKVAKRGQDVALRCDPISGHVSLFWYQQALGQGPEFLTYFQNEAQLDKSGLPSDRFFAERPEGSVSTLKIQRTQQEDSAVYLCASSLQRNYGYTFGSGTRLTVV.

The V gene is TRBV6-5, the J gene TRBJ1-2, with TRBD1 matching 8 bases. The CDR3 length is 12 residues. Germline V CDR1 and CDR2: MNHEY, SVGAGI. Germline trimming cut 4 bases from V and 12 bases from J; bases unmatched to any gene: 7. The CDR3 here is CASSSPGGRNTF. The CDR3 nucleotides read TGTGCCAGCAGTTCTCCAGGGGGCCGTAACACCTTC.

The chain has TRBV9 and TRBJ1-1; 7 bases map to TRBD1. This CDR3 is built from 14 residues. CDR1 SGDLS and CDR2 YYNGEE come from the germline V gene. J lost 2 bases, V lost 2 bases, and 3 bases had no gene match. The CDR3 DNA reads as TGTGCCAGCAGCGTGGGGACAGTCAACACTGAAGCTTTCTTT. As protein: CASSVGTVNTEAFF.

The V and J genes are TRBV2 and TRBJ2-3; 15 bases are a match to TRBD2. V lost 6 bases to trimming and J lost 3 bases; unmatched junction nucleotides: 1. In germline, CDR1 is SNHLY, CDR2 FYNNEI. CDR3 length: 15 amino acids. The DNA of the CDR3 is TGTGCCAGCAGGGGACTAGCGGGAGGAACAGATACGCAGTATTTT. Amino acids: CASRGLAGGTDTQYF.

The CDR3 nucleotides read TGTGCCAGTAGTCCCCGACAGGCGGGCGCCGGGGAGCTGTTTTTT. Its protein product is CASSPRQAGAGELFF. The J gene is TRBJ2-2, the V gene TRBV19; TRBD1 might be the D (6 bases). Trimming cost V 5 bases and J 6 bases, with 16 bases left between them. CDR1 and CDR2 from the germline V gene are LNHDA and SQIVND (reference sequence). This CDR3 has 15 residues.

J is TRBJ2-7 and V is TRBV12-5; D perhaps matches TRBD2 (5 bases). CDR1 is LGHNT and CDR2 is FRNRAP in the germline V gene. This CDR3 is 14 amino acids long. Trimming took off 2 bases at V and 4 bases at J, with 12 bases between the two ends. The CDR3 spells CASGLSGSRYEQYF. CDR3 in DNA: TGTGCTAGTGGTTTGAGTGGGAGTCGATACGAGCAGTACTTC.